The source of this T cell receptor beta chain is a study of blood T cell repertoires in COVID-19. About the research overall: Whether acute or convalescent, the COVID-19 samples came from the United States, Italy and Spain. Sources were T cells, B-cell-depleted T cells, or PBMCs; the material itself was cDNA or gDNA.

Original handling: Amplification of reference gene primers provided the estimated nucleated cell counts. Libraries were prepared by immunoSEQ multiplex PCR; TCRdb keeps only in-frame clonotypes and omits some of them. The D gene and trimming were derived from the DNA, and the V and J assignments and clone size from that table. The sample records hundreds of thousands of clones, 80% to 90% being singletons. V was cut by 5 bases and J by 8 bases, with 12 bases left in between. The germline V gene has CDR1 LGHDT and CDR2 YNNKEL (reference sequence). This CDR3 is built from 13 residues. The source is a woman aged 60 to 75 with COVID-19, enrolled during active disease. The chain links TRBV3-1 (or the pseudogene TRBV3-2) to TRBJ2-2; tentatively, D is TRBD2 (5 bases). Source material: peripheral blood. CDR3 bases: TGTGCCAGCAGCGCATTCCGGGGAGGGGAGCTGTTTTTT. Protein product: CASSAFRGGELFF.